The clone carrying this TCR beta chain was picked up many times. Unmatched junction bases numbered 7, after V lost 5 bases and J lost 1 base. CDR3 length: 15 amino acids. The germline CDR1 and CDR2 sequences are SGDLS and YYNGEE. The sample comes from a study of prognosis after radiotherapy for stage I lung cancer. Two-round multiplex PCR, the amplification method, yielded TCR beta CDR3 from genomic DNA. Used in first-round PCR were primers specific to each TRBV and TRBJ gene. One entry per CDR3 protein, called by TCRdb with MiXCR from the multiplex PCR reads. This table has around 14,000 distinct CDR3 sequences, 30% to 40% appearing once.

This clonotype originated in a donor over 45 with non-small cell lung cancer. The chain recombines TRBV9 with TRBJ2-5; 8 bases fit TRBD2. The starting material was PBMCs, obtained before or after stereotactic body radiation therapy (not recorded which). As DNA, the CDR3 is TGTGCCAGCAGTCTCACCGGGACTAGCCAAGAGACCCAGTACTTC. Translated: CASSLTGTSQETQYF.